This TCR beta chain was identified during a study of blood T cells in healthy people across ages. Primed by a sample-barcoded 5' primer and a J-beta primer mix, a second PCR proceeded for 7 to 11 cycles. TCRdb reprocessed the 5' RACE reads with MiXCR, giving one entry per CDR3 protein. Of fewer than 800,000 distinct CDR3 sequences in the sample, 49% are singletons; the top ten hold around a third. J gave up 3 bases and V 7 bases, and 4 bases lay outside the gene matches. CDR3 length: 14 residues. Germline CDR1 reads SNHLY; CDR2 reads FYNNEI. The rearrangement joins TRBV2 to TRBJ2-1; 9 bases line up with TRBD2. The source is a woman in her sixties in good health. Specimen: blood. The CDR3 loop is CASKAGGHYNEQFF. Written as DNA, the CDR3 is TGTGCCAGCAAGGCGGGGGGGCACTACAATGAGCAGTTCTTC.